This T cell receptor (beta chain) is drawn from a study of T cells in Graves' hyperthyroidism and ophthalmopathy. The overall study: Initial diagnosis, before any treatment, was when peripheral blood was collected.

Authors of the study amplified TCR beta CDR3 regions from RNA transcripts. The HTBI primer set drove a first-round RT-PCR of the TCR CDR3. A single record per CDR3 protein comes from TCRdb applying MiXCR to the multiplex PCR reads. The table has about 610,000 distinct CDR3 sequences, roughly 14% seen once; the top ten hold around 4.1%. This clonotype was found many times. The CDR3 loop spans 13 amino acids. Germline assignment: CDR1 SNHLY and CDR2 FYNNEI. J was trimmed by 2 bases and V by 8 bases; bases with no gene match: 5. Pregnant or lactating patients were excluded, as were those with uncontrolled infection or other autoimmune disease.

Sequenced material: blood. The TCR sequence derives from a middle-aged woman with Graves' ophthalmopathy. The rearrangement uses TRBV2 and TRBJ2-5; 7 nucleotides match TRBD2. The CDR3 region has the DNA TGTGCCAGCGGACTAGGGCTTCAAGAGACCCAGTACTTC. Its protein is CASGLGLQETQYF.